Listed below are T cell receptor beta chains from one sample, sequenced in a study of T cell repertoires in cytomegalovirus infection. TCRdb recomputed calls from the reads with MiXCR, one row per CDR3 protein. The table lists 400,000 or so distinct CDR3 sequences, roughly 31% of them singletons. Sequencing was performed on PBMCs. Receptor source: a human donor in good health (CMV status not recorded). Some clones in this sample may be carry-over from other donors' samples. Both conserved end residues are part of each CDR3. D genes are given only for firm matches. Some rows have no size entry. The others give once, few or many, or a class for an expanded clone.

>TRBV7-6|-|TRBJ2-4|few
CASSPNRVENIQYF
TGTGCCAGCAGCCCAAACAGGGTGGAGAACATTCAGTACTTC
>TRBV2|-|TRBJ2-7|-
CASSSWTVLAYEQYF
TGTGCCAGCAGTTCTTGGACAGTGCTTGCCTACGAGCAGTACTTC
>TRBV19|-|TRBJ1-5|-
CASSIAPGLLNQPQHF
TGTGCCAGTAGTATAGCGCCTGGACTCTTAAATCAGCCCCAGCATTTT
>TRBV6-5|-|TRBJ2-1|few
CASSYSSQIGYNEQFF
TGTGCCAGCAGTTACTCGAGCCAGATCGGGTACAATGAGCAGTTCTTC
>TRBV6-1|-|TRBJ2-3|once
CDNRGGDTQYF
TGTGACAACCGAGGGGGGGATACGCAGTATTTT
>TRBV7-9|-|TRBJ2-7|-
CASTRAGTTTYEQYF
TGTGCCAGCACCCGTGCCGGGACAACAACCTACGAGCAGTACTTC
>TRBV7-2|-|TRBJ1-6|-
CASSPRTALGDSPLHF
TGTGCCAGCAGCCCTAGGACAGCCTTGGGGGATTCACCCCTCCACTTT
>TRBV6-5|-|TRBJ2-1|-
CASSSRDSREWEQFF
TGTGCCAGCAGTTCCAGGGATTCGCGGGAATGGGAGCAGTTCTTC
>TRBV28|TRBD1|TRBJ2-7|-
CASSSSGTGYREHYF
TGTGCCAGCAGTTCATCCGGGACAGGGTATCGCGAGCATTACTTC
>TRBV11-2|-|TRBJ2-3|few
CASSRMTDTQYF
TGTGCCAGCAGCCGGATGACAGATACGCAGTATTTT
>TRBV9|-|TRBJ2-1|few
CASSVYDRPSYNEQFF
TGTGCCAGCAGCGTATACGACAGGCCTTCCTACAATGAGCAGTTCTTC
>TRBV5-1|-|TRBJ2-3|-
CASSSIPGRQDTQYF
TGCGCCAGCAGCTCGATTCCGGGAAGACAAGATACGCAGTATTTT
>TRBV27|-|TRBJ1-4|once
CARSPGRQGKMFF
TGTGCCAGAAGTCCTGGACGCCAGGGAAAAATGTTTTTT
>TRBV19|-|TRBJ1-1|-
CASSPWATTDTEALF
TGTGCCAGTAGTCCTTGGGCCACTACGGACACTGAAGCTTTATTT
>TRBV6-8|-|TRBJ2-3|-
CASSGWADSYTSTDTQYF
TGTGCCAGCAGTGGATGGGCGGACAGTTATACTAGCACAGATACGCAGTATTTT
>TRBV9|-|TRBJ2-1|few
CASSVSPGPNPPNEQFF
TGTGCCAGCAGCGTATCCCCGGGACCCAATCCCCCCAATGAGCAGTTCTTC
>TRBV20-1|TRBD1|TRBJ2-7|-
CSATLDRGNYEQYF
TGCAGTGCTACTCTGGACAGGGGGAACTACGAGCAGTACTTC
>TRBV25-1|-|TRBJ1-6|few
CASSESGGGYSPLHF
TGTGCCAGCAGTGAATCCGGGGGGGGGTATTCACCCCTCCACTTT
>TRBV11-2|-|TRBJ2-5|-
CASSPHAGTKETQYF
TGTGCCAGCAGCCCCCACGCCGGGACAAAAGAGACCCAGTACTTC
>TRBV19|TRBD1|TRBJ2-7|many
CASSPGTAYEQYF
TGTGCCAGCAGCCCGGGGACAGCCTACGAGCAGTACTTC
>TRBV5-6|-|TRBJ1-4|few
CASMGSTNEKLFF
TGTGCCAGTATGGGGTCAACTAATGAAAAACTGTTTTTT
>TRBV29-1|TRBD1|TRBJ2-3|-
CSVPGTGGRDTQYF
TGCAGCGTCCCCGGGACAGGGGGTAGAGATACGCAGTATTTT
>TRBV5-4|-|TRBJ1-4|-
CASSFFGGANEKLFF
TGTGCCAGCAGCTTCTTCGGCGGGGCTAATGAAAAACTGTTTTTT
>TRBV11-2|-|TRBJ1-1|many
CALGTRGSATEAFF
TGTGCCCTGGGGACTCGGGGTTCGGCCACTGAAGCTTTCTTT
>TRBV5-1|TRBD1|TRBJ1-4|few
CASSRTGAGLTNEKLFF
TGCGCCAGCAGCCGTACAGGGGCAGGGCTTACTAATGAAAAACTGTTTTTT
>TRBV7-2|-|TRBJ1-6|many
CASSLDRASPLHF
TGTGCCAGCAGCTTAGACAGGGCTTCACCCCTCCACTTT
>TRBV24-1|-|TRBJ2-3|-
CATGPGQGRVADTQYF
TGTGCCACCGGCCCTGGGCAGGGGAGGGTTGCAGATACGCAGTATTTT
>TRBV5-1|-|TRBJ2-5|many
CASSTPQGRETQYF
TGCGCCAGCAGCACACCCCAGGGGCGAGAGACCCAGTACTTC
>TRBV6-2/TRBV6-3|-|TRBJ2-5|few
CASSSAGTAQETQYF
TGTGCCAGCAGTTCCGCCGGGACGGCGCAAGAGACCCAGTACTTC
>TRBV20-1|-|TRBJ2-3|-
CSASARVLPGWDTQYF
TGCAGTGCTAGTGCGCGGGTCCTCCCCGGGTGGGATACGCAGTATTTT
>TRBV23-1|TRBD1|TRBJ2-7|-
CASSQRGPGDEQYF
TGCGCCAGCAGTCAGAGGGGGCCAGGTGACGAGCAGTACTTC
>TRBV7-6|TRBD1|TRBJ2-7|many
CASSLGGQVHEQYF
TGTGCCAGCAGCTTAGGGGGACAGGTCCACGAGCAGTACTTC
>TRBV5-4|-|TRBJ2-7|-
CASSSGGGAPEQYF
TGTGCCAGCAGCTCAGGGGGGGGGGCCCCCGAGCAGTACTTC
>TRBV6-2/TRBV6-3|TRBD2|TRBJ2-1|-
CASSLGLAGLPSSYNEQFF
TGTGCCAGCAGTCTGGGACTAGCGGGGCTACCTAGCTCCTACAATGAGCAGTTCTTC
>TRBV2|TRBD1|TRBJ1-1|-
CASRGGQVYYEAFF
TGTGCCAGCAGGGGGGGACAGGTCTACTATGAAGCTTTCTTT
>TRBV2|-|TRBJ1-1|few
CASSVYSNTEAFF
TGTGCCAGCAGTGTTTACAGTAACACTGAAGCTTTCTTT
>TRBV20-1|TRBD2|TRBJ2-3|few
CSASGEYTDTQYF
TGCAGTGCAAGCGGGGAGTACACAGATACGCAGTATTTT
>TRBV27|-|TRBJ2-4|-
CASSLSEGGLGHIQYF
TGTGCCAGCAGTTTATCTGAGGGGGGCTTGGGGCACATTCAGTACTTC
>TRBV11-2|-|TRBJ2-4|many
CASSLQGRTAKNIQYF
TGTGCCAGCAGCTTACAAGGGAGGACGGCCAAAAACATTCAGTACTTC
>TRBV12-3/TRBV12-4|-|TRBJ1-1|-
CASSFYPLRDTEAFF
TGTGCCAGCAGTTTCTACCCCCTAAGGGACACTGAAGCTTTCTTT
>TRBV4-1|-|TRBJ1-2|-
CASSQASPGRIATYGYTF
TGCGCCAGCAGCCAAGCATCCCCCGGCAGGATCGCTACCTATGGCTACACCTTC
>TRBV6-2/TRBV6-3|-|TRBJ2-2|-
CASSYSGGAGELFF
TGTGCCAGCAGTTACTCGGGAGGTGCCGGGGAGCTGTTTTTT
>TRBV7-7|TRBD1|TRBJ2-2|few
CASSLAPGQGSGELFF
TGTGCTAGCAGCTTAGCACCGGGACAGGGGTCCGGGGAGCTGTTTTTT
>TRBV27|TRBD1|TRBJ1-1|-
CASRQGVLSEAFF
TGTGCCAGCAGACAGGGGGTGTTGTCTGAAGCTTTCTTT
>TRBV6-2/TRBV6-3|TRBD1|TRBJ1-5|-
CASSRTGRKGQPQHF
TGTGCCAGCAGCAGGACAGGGCGAAAAGGTCAGCCCCAGCATTTT
>TRBV7-2|-|TRBJ1-3|many
CASSLGPSPGNTIYF
TGTGCCAGCAGCTTAGGCCCCTCTCCTGGAAACACCATATATTTT
>TRBV15|-|TRBJ1-1|-
CATSRGLRDTEAFF
TGTGCCACCAGCAGAGGGCTGCGGGACACTGAAGCTTTCTTT